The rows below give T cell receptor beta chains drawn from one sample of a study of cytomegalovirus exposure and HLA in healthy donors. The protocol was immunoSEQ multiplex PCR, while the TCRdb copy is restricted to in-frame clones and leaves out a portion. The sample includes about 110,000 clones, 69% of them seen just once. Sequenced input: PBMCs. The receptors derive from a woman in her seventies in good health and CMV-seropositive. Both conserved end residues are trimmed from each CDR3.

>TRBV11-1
ASSLEQGAAYEQY
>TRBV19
ASSFSGGAF
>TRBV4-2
ASSEDRGDGYT
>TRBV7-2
ASSRDRGLGNTIY
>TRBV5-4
ASSLGDRGRNTEAF
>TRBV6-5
ASSYFQGGDEQY
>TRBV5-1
ASSLEGAQPQH
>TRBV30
AWARGRMNEQY
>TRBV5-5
ASRSQGQETQY
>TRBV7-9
ASSGQGAGETQY
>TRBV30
AWNLAEETQY
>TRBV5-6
ASSLAGLDGYT
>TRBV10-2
ASRSSSLAADTQY
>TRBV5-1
ASSLGGGGILSSYNEQF
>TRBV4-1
ASSRGDRNNEKLF
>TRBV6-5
ASSYQTGLNTEAF
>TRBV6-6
ASRPAGTNSYEQY